These T cell receptor beta chains were read from a single sample in a study of graft-versus-host responses after intestinal transplantation. TCRdb's copy holds only in-frame clones and misses some; the assay was immunoSEQ multiplex PCR. The sample shows over 20,000 clones, roughly 92% of them seen only once. The specimen was PBMCs, collected approximately 250 days after intestinal transplant. Source of these receptors: a human patient who received an intestinal transplant, so some T cells may come from the graft donor. Each CDR3 is given without its conserved first and last residue.

v_gene | CDR3aa
TRBV5-1 | ASSLVSGNQETQY
TRBV5-1 | ASSYWGQGDGYT
TRBV18 | ASSPERKNTEAF
TRBV5-4 | ASSLRGPVYGYT
TRBV27 | ASSFTQGSSTDTQY
TRBV4-2 | ASSHPGTSALPGTTDTQY
TRBV9 | ASSVSKQGHEQY
TRBV7-9 | ASSLGTNQPQH
TRBV7-2 | ASSLGLAGASDTQY
TRBV7-9 | ASSLGGRTQY
TRBV20-1 | SARSREKLF
TRBV7-9 | ASSQEGQGASGANVLT
TRBV4-1 | ASSPPGPYEQY
TRBV27 | ASSLSPWTGKSSYEQY
TRBV5-1 | ASSLGQGPTEAF
TRBV19 | ASSIGPSYEQY
TRBV6-1 | ASSDEVSNQPQH
TRBV6-5 | ASSYSIEGSGYT
TRBV25-1 | ASSESGRFMNTEAF
TRBV27 | ASSVAGGWEQY
TRBV7-9 | ASSPESGGLYNEQF
TRBV4-1 | ASSLGTWNTEAF
TRBV19 | ASSITQEKLF
TRBV5-1 | ASTPGLAGVGTDTQY
TRBV12-5 | ASAPPTTGRSYEQY
TRBV6-4 | ASSDSGLAAYNEQF
TRBV27 | ASSLTGDYGYT
TRBV5-8 | ASSQAPGLAGPGYNEQF
TRBV6-1 | ASSEAQGIAGYT